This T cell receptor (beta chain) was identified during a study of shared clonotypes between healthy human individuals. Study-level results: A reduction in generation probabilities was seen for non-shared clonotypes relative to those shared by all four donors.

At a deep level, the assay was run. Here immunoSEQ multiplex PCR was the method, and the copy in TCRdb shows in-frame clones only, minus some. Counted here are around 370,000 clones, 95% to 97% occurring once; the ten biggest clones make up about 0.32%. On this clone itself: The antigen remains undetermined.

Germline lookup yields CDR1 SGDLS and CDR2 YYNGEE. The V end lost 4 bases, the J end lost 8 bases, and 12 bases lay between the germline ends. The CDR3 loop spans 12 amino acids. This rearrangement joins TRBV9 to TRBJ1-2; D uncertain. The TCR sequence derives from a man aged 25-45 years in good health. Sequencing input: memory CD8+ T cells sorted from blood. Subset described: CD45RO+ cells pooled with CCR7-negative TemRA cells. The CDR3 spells CASSPHLGGYTF. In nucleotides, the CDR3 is TGTGCCAGCAGCCCGCACTTGGGCGGCTACACCTTC.